The rows below give T cell receptor beta chains drawn from one sample of a study of response to subunit inactivated influenza vaccine. TCRdb passed the RT-PCR reads through MiXCR, listing each CDR3 protein once. The sample lists 160,000 or so distinct CDR3 sequences; 11% were seen once. Sequences were derived from non-naive T cells sorted from PBMCs, sampled around seven weeks after vaccination. The source of these receptors is a man over 45 who received an inactivated influenza vaccine. Each CDR3 is given with its conserved first and last residue. A D gene is named only where the DNA matches it firmly. Clone size, where shown, is once, few, many, or a class for clones that have expanded.

clone_size	d_call	v_call	j_call	cdr3_nt	cdr3_aa
.	TRBD1	TRBV3-1	TRBJ2-7	TGTGCCAGCAGCCAAGATCAGGCCAGGGGGAATCCCTACGAGCAGTACTTC	CASSQDQARGNPYEQYF
few	TRBD1	TRBV3-1	TRBJ2-2	TGTGCCAGCAGCCAAACCGGGACAGGGTCCGGGGAGCTGTTTTTT	CASSQTGTGSGELFF
few	TRBD1	TRBV6-1	TRBJ2-7	TGTGCCAGCAGGACACAGGGGGGATCCTACGAGCAGTACTTC	CASRTQGGSYEQYF
.	TRBD1	TRBV12-3/TRBV12-4	TRBJ1-1	TGTGCCAGCAGTTTTAGTCAGGGGGGAAACACTGAAGCTTTCTTT	CASSFSQGGNTEAFF
.	.	TRBV4-3	TRBJ2-2	TGCGCCAGCAGCCAAGTTGGTGAGGACACCCCGAACACCGGGGAGCTGTTTTTT	CASSQVGEDTPNTGELFF
few	.	TRBV12-3/TRBV12-4	TRBJ1-6	TGTGCCAGCAGTTTACGACAGGCTTATAATTCACCCCTCCACTTT	CASSLRQAYNSPLHF
few	.	TRBV2	TRBJ2-1	TGTGCCAGCAGTGACCTGGGGGACTCCTACAATGAGCAGTTCTTC	CASSDLGDSYNEQFF
many	.	TRBV27	TRBJ2-3	TGTGCCAGCAGTTTATTAGCTTCCATCATGGAGCGCACAGATACGCAGTATTTT	CASSLLASIMERTDTQYF
many	.	TRBV20-1	TRBJ2-3	TGCAGTGCGACAAAAACAGCGGAGGGCTCAGATACGCAGTATTTT	CSATKTAEGSDTQYF
.	.	TRBV7-9	TRBJ2-2	TGTGCCAGCAGCTCTGTCTCGAATCGGCGGGGCACCGGGGAGCTGTTTTTT	CASSSVSNRRGTGELFF
.	TRBD2	TRBV6-2/TRBV6-3	TRBJ2-1	TGTGCCAGCAGTCGTCCAGCGGGAGCTGATTATGAGCAGTTCTTC	CASSRPAGADYEQFF
.	TRBD2	TRBV19	TRBJ2-3	TGTGCCAGTAGTGCCGGGAGGAGGTCAGATACGCAGTATTTT	CASSAGRRSDTQYF
.	.	TRBV4-3	TRBJ1-4	TGCGCCAGCAGCCAAGGACTCAGGAAAGGGCTTAATGAAAAACTGTTTTTT	CASSQGLRKGLNEKLFF
many	.	TRBV7-2	TRBJ1-1	TGTGCCAGCAGCTTAGCGTGGAGTTTGAACACTGAAGCTTTCTTT	CASSLAWSLNTEAFF
many	.	TRBV11-2	TRBJ2-2	TGTGCCAGCAGCTCGGGACGGAGAAACACCGGGGAGCTGTTTTTT	CASSSGRRNTGELFF
.	.	TRBV5-4	TRBJ2-7	TGTGCCAGCAGCGTACAGGGAACGAACTACGAGCAGTACTTC	CASSVQGTNYEQYF
.	TRBD2	TRBV28	TRBJ2-5	TGTGCCAGCATAGCTAGCGGGGGGGGGTACCAAGAGACCCAGTACTTC	CASIASGGGYQETQYF
few	.	TRBV7-2	TRBJ2-5	TGTGCCAGCAGCCCCCGGGCTAGGGGCGCGAAGACCCAGTACTTC	CASSPRARGAKTQYF
few	TRBD1	TRBV20-1	TRBJ2-7	TGCAGTGCTAGAGATCCGTTGGCAGGGGGCATGTACGAGCAGTACTTC	CSARDPLAGGMYEQYF
few	.	TRBV14	TRBJ2-5	TGTGCCAGCAGTCCGGGGTACCAAGAGACCCAGTACTTC	CASSPGYQETQYF
few	.	TRBV12-3/TRBV12-4	TRBJ1-5	TGTGCCAGCAGACCCACGGGCCCCTTAGATCAGCCCCAGCATTTT	CASRPTGPLDQPQHF
.	TRBD1	TRBV3-1	TRBJ1-1	TGTGCCAGCAGCCAGGAGGGACAGTCAGAAGCTTTCTTT	CASSQEGQSEAFF
few	.	TRBV29-1	TRBJ2-5	TGCAGCGCCGGCGTGGGGGAGACCCAGTACTTC	CSAGVGETQYF
few	TRBD1	TRBV27	TRBJ2-7	TGTGCCAGCCCGGGCCGTTGGACAGGGACCTACGAGCAGTACTTC	CASPGRWTGTYEQYF
many	.	TRBV4-2	TRBJ1-3	TGTGCCAGCAGCCAAGAGGCGGGGGCGACCTCTGGAAACACCATATATTTT	CASSQEAGATSGNTIYF
few	.	TRBV24-1	TRBJ2-1	TGTGCCACCAGTCCGGGACATTACAATGAGCAGTTCTTC	CATSPGHYNEQFF
many	TRBD1	TRBV6-5	TRBJ1-6	TGTGCCAGCAGTTACCGACAGGGGATTAATTCACCCCTCCACTTT	CASSYRQGINSPLHF
many	.	TRBV24-1	TRBJ1-1	TGTGCCACCAGTGATTGGGGCAGGGGGAACACTGAAGCTTTCTTT	CATSDWGRGNTEAFF
few	.	TRBV7-9	TRBJ2-7	TGTGCCAGCAGTTCATGGGGGGCCGGCGAGCAGTACTTC	CASSSWGAGEQYF
.	TRBD1	TRBV29-1	TRBJ2-5	TGCAGCGTTCGACCCGGGACAGGCGCCAACCGGTTACAAGAGACCCAGTACTTC	CSVRPGTGANRLQETQYF
.	.	TRBV9	TRBJ1-1	TGTGCCAGCAGCCCATCCCCGTGGGGGGATTCCACTGAAGCTTTCTTT	CASSPSPWGDSTEAFF
many	.	TRBV6-5	TRBJ2-7	TGTGCCAGCAGTTACGGGTTTGGGAATACCTACGAGCAGTACTTC	CASSYGFGNTYEQYF
few	.	TRBV28	TRBJ2-7	TGTGCCAGCACCGCTGCCTACAGGGTAATGGGCAAATCCCGTGAGCAGTACTTC	CASTAAYRVMGKSREQYF
many	TRBD2	TRBV29-1	TRBJ2-1	TGCAGCGTTTACGAGACACCGGGGGGTGAGCAGTTCTTC	CSVYETPGGEQFF
once	TRBD1	TRBV7-2	TRBJ2-1	TGTGCCAGCAGCCCGGTCCCAGGGGGCCGGAATGAGCAGTTCTTC	CASSPVPGGRNEQFF
.	TRBD2	TRBV11-2	TRBJ2-3	TGTGCCAGCAGCTTAGTACTAGCGGGGGGGCCGGGCACGCAGTATTTT	CASSLVLAGGPGTQYF
many	.	TRBV6-5	TRBJ1-2	TGTGCCAGCAGTTACTCCTGGATTCGTCGGCGGAGGGGCAACTATGGCTACACCTTC	CASSYSWIRRRRGNYGYTF
few	TRBD1	TRBV6-5	TRBJ1-4	TGTGCCAGCAGTTCCTCGGGACAGGTGTACAAACTGTTTTTT	CASSSSGQVYKLFF
few	TRBD1	TRBV12-3/TRBV12-4	TRBJ2-7	TGTGCCAGCAGTCAGCTGTATGGGACAGGGGACGAGCAGTACTTC	CASSQLYGTGDEQYF
.	TRBD2	TRBV7-3	TRBJ2-3	TGTGCCAGCAGCTTAAGTGGGCTAGCGGGAGGGCAGGGCACAGATACGCAGTATTTT	CASSLSGLAGGQGTDTQYF
.	TRBD1	TRBV28	TRBJ1-5	TGTGCCAGCAGCCTACAGGGGGCAAGCAATCAGCCCCAGCATTTT	CASSLQGASNQPQHF
many	TRBD2	TRBV15	TRBJ2-3	TGTGCCACCAGCAGAGTTAGCGGGGCAACAGATACGCAGTATTTT	CATSRVSGATDTQYF
many	.	TRBV7-7	TRBJ2-1	TGTGCCAGCAGCCCCGACGGGGACCCTGCGAATGAGCAGTTCTTC	CASSPDGDPANEQFF
.	TRBD1	TRBV5-6	TRBJ1-2	TGTGCCAGCAGTCGTCCTCAGGGGGCCTATGGCTACACCTTC	CASSRPQGAYGYTF
few	.	TRBV5-5	TRBJ2-2	TGTGCCAGCAGCTTGGTTCTGGGGAACACCGGGGAGCTGTTTTTT	CASSLVLGNTGELFF
few	TRBD1	TRBV3-1	TRBJ2-7	TGTGCCAGCAGCCAAGCACCTTTCGCTCCGGGACAGGCGGTTTCGGGCGAGCAGTACTTC	CASSQAPFAPGQAVSGEQYF
.	.	TRBV3-1	TRBJ2-3	TGTGCCAGCTGCTTTGTGGGGGACGCCACAGATACGCAGTATTTT	CASCFVGDATDTQYF
.	.	TRBV6-2/TRBV6-3	TRBJ2-5	TGTGCCAGCGGACTCGCTTGGCAAGAGACCCAGTACTTC	CASGLAWQETQYF
many	TRBD1	TRBV19	TRBJ2-2	TGTGCCAGTAGACCGGGACAGGGGGGCACCGGGGAGCTGTTTTTT	CASRPGQGGTGELFF
few	TRBD2	TRBV5-6	TRBJ2-3	TGTGCCAGCAGCTTACGGACTAGCGGGAGAGCAGATACGCAGTATTTT	CASSLRTSGRADTQYF
few	TRBD1	TRBV5-5	TRBJ2-7	TGTGCCAGCAGCCAAATGGTGGGACAGGGGGGCGAGCAGTACTTC	CASSQMVGQGGEQYF
many	TRBD2	TRBV24-1	TRBJ2-1	TGTGCCACCAGTGATTCCCCCGCTAAGGGACTAGCGGTAAGGTTCCCCTACAATGAGCAGTTCTTC	CATSDSPAKGLAVRFPYNEQFF
.	.	TRBV21-1	TRBJ1-4	TGTGCCAGCAGCAAAGAGGAACTGTTTTTT	CASSKEELFF
many	TRBD1	TRBV7-2	TRBJ2-3	TGTGCCAGCAGCCAGACAGGGGTTCGGGATACGCAGTATTTT	CASSQTGVRDTQYF
many	TRBD1	TRBV18	TRBJ2-7	TGTGCCAGCTCACCACCTATGGGACAGGGAGACGAGCAGTACTTC	CASSPPMGQGDEQYF